This TCR beta chain derives from a study of PD-L1 blockade in urothelial cancer. Across the study: Median T cell yield per blood sample was more than 130,000 cells.

This CDR3 is 16 amino acids long. The germline V and J ends were trimmed by 2 bases and 1 base, with 13 bases remaining between them. Germline V gene data show CDR1 as SNHLY and CDR2 as FYNNEI. Sequenced by immunoSEQ multiplex PCR; TCRdb stores in-frame clones only, minus some. The repertoire holds 100,000 or so clones, with around 93% as singletons. This chain links TRBV2 with TRBJ2-3; D uncertain. This receptor was taken from a woman at least 80 years old with urothelial cancer. The source was PBMCs, collected around atezolizumab (anti-PD-L1) treatment. For the CDR3, the DNA is TGTGCCAGCAGTGAATTCCGGGTCTACGGCACAGATACGCAGTATTTT. This codes for CASSEFRVYGTDTQYF. Combining the CDR3 with reference TRBV2 and TRBJ2-3 gives the whole variable domain EPEVTQTPSHQVTQMGQEVILRCVPISNHLYFYWYRQILGQKVEFLVSFYNNEISEKSEIFDDQFSVERPDGSNFTLKIRSTKLEDSAMYFCASSEFRVYGTDTQYFGPGTRLTVL.